The rows below give T cell receptor beta chains drawn from one sample of a study of high-grade serous ovarian cancer treatment subgroups. Only in-frame clones appear in the TCRdb table, and some are missing; sequencing was by immunoSEQ multiplex PCR. This sample has about 7,400 clones; about 62% occur once, and the top ten carry around 6.2%. Source material: tumor tissue. The receptor set was obtained from a human donor with high-grade serous ovarian cancer. CDR3s include the opening cysteine and the closing phenylalanine or tryptophan. D genes are given only for firm matches. Only some rows state a clone size, as once, few, many or a class for expanded clones.

size,J,D,V,CDR3,DNA
.,TRBJ2-2,.,TRBV2,CASRGRASAGELFF,TGTGCCAGCAGGGGCAGGGCATCCGCCGGGGAGCTGTTTTTT
.,TRBJ2-5,.,TRBV19,CASSRSQETQYF,TGTGCCAGTAGCAGGTCCCAAGAGACCCAGTACTTC
.,TRBJ2-7,.,TRBV19,CASRDRDGSYEQYF,TGTGCCAGTAGGGACCGGGACGGATCCTACGAGCAGTACTTC
medium-sized,TRBJ2-7,.,TRBV5-4,CASSLANYEQYF,TGTGCCAGCAGCTTGGCCAATTACGAGCAGTACTTC
.,TRBJ2-5,.,TRBV5-6,CASTPYSRYQETQYF,TGTGCCAGCACCCCGTACAGTCGGTACCAAGAGACCCAGTACTTC
.,TRBJ1-2,TRBD1,TRBV14,CASSPRDRPPYGYTF,TGTGCCAGCAGCCCCCGGGACAGGCCTCCCTATGGCTACACCTTC
.,TRBJ2-7,.,TRBV13,CASRHRGAPSYEQYF,TGTGCCAGCAGACATAGAGGGGCCCCCTCCTACGAGCAGTACTTC
.,TRBJ2-3,.,TRBV11-2,CASRWQGRLSDTQYF,TGTGCCAGCAGGTGGCAGGGGCGCCTTTCGGATACGCAGTATTTT
.,TRBJ2-3,.,TRBV6-5,CASSYREGADTQYF,TGTGCCAGCAGTTACAGGGAAGGGGCAGATACGCAGTATTTT
.,TRBJ2-5,.,TRBV28,CASNPGTGEETQYF,TGTGCCAGCAACCCCGGGACGGGGGAAGAGACCCAGTACTTC
few,TRBJ1-4,TRBD1,TRBV28,CASSRGQGREKLFF,TGTGCCAGCAGCCGTGGACAGGGGAGAGAAAAACTGTTTTTT
.,TRBJ1-3,TRBD1,TRBV6-5,CASSYRQGYSGNTIYF,TGTGCCAGCAGCTACCGACAGGGGTACTCTGGAAACACCATATATTTT
.,TRBJ2-4,.,TRBV13,CASSRRDGNIQYF,TGTGCCAGCAGCAGACGGGACGGTAACATTCAGTACTTC
.,TRBJ1-1,.,TRBV4-2,CASSQEGGNTEAFF,TGTGCCAGCAGCCAAGAAGGGGGGAACACTGAAGCTTTCTTT
.,TRBJ2-3,.,TRBV9,CASSVADTQYF,TGTGCCAGCAGCGTAGCTGATACGCAGTATTTT
.,TRBJ2-6,.,TRBV2,CASGPMRANVLTF,TGTGCCAGTGGACCGATGAGGGCCAACGTCCTGACTTTC
.,TRBJ2-1,TRBD1,TRBV27,CASRPFDRGGYNEQFF,TGTGCCAGCAGGCCATTTGACAGGGGCGGCTACAATGAGCAGTTCTTC
.,TRBJ2-1,.,TRBV29-1,CSATGPSHPGRQFF,TGCAGCGCTACCGGGCCCTCTCATCCCGGTCGGCAGTTCTTC
.,TRBJ2-7,TRBD2,TRBV13,CASSPTTGDYYEQYF,TGTGCCAGCAGCCCTACCACGGGGGACTACTACGAGCAGTACTTC
.,TRBJ2-7,.,TRBV7-2,CASSFTRDPGDEQYF,TGTGCCAGCAGCTTTACCCGGGACCCAGGGGACGAGCAGTACTTC
.,TRBJ1-5,.,TRBV28,CASSTLGRSNQPQHF,TGTGCCAGCAGTACCCTCGGACGGAGTAATCAGCCCCAGCATTTT
.,TRBJ1-3,.,TRBV5-4,CASSRDFGRDTIYF,TGTGCCAGCAGCCGGGACTTCGGAAGAGACACCATATATTTT
few,TRBJ2-7,TRBD2,TRBV7-2,CASSLGPGGPHEQYF,TGTGCCAGCAGCTTAGGTCCGGGAGGGCCCCACGAGCAGTACTTC
.,TRBJ2-7,TRBD2,TRBV10-3,CAISGTSGRRPYEQYF,TGTGCCATCAGTGGCACTAGCGGGAGGAGACCCTACGAGCAGTACTTC
.,TRBJ2-7,.,TRBV5-4,CASSNLGSWGYEQYF,TGTGCCAGCAGCAACCTCGGGAGTTGGGGATACGAGCAGTACTTC
.,TRBJ2-7,TRBD1,TRBV5-1,CASSLGDRGGYEQYF,TGCGCCAGCAGCTTGGGGGACAGGGGTGGCTACGAGCAGTACTTC
.,TRBJ2-7,.,TRBV27,CASSSPSTAREQYF,TGTGCCAGCAGTTCACCGTCCACTGCCCGAGAGCAGTACTTC
.,TRBJ2-1,.,TRBV19,CASMRGLGSYNEQFF,TGTGCCAGTATGAGGGGCTTGGGCTCCTACAATGAGCAGTTCTTC
.,TRBJ2-3,.,TRBV11-2,CASSVGQFADTQYF,TGTGCCAGCAGCGTAGGACAGTTCGCAGATACGCAGTATTTT
.,TRBJ2-1,.,TRBV6-5,CASSYGGQQFF,TGTGCCAGCAGTTACGGGGGTCAGCAGTTCTTC
.,TRBJ2-1,.,TRBV28,CASSFGGPNEQFF,TGTGCCAGCAGTTTTGGAGGGCCCAATGAGCAGTTCTTC
.,TRBJ2-1,.,TRBV5-4,CAVTHTYSYNEQFF,TGTGCCGTAACTCACACCTATTCCTACAATGAGCAGTTCTTC
once,TRBJ2-3,TRBD2,TRBV18,CASSRTSGGTDTQYF,TGTGCCAGCTCACGGACTAGCGGGGGTACAGATACGCAGTATTTT
.,TRBJ2-3,TRBD1,TRBV7-8,CASSLGQGAIDTQYF,TGTGCCAGCAGCTTAGGACAGGGGGCAATAGATACGCAGTATTTT
.,TRBJ1-5,.,TRBV6-5,CASSMAGDQPQHF,TGTGCCAGCAGTATGGCGGGGGATCAGCCCCAGCATTTT
.,TRBJ1-5,.,TRBV29-1,CSVGSYDQPQHF,TGCAGCGTTGGTAGCTACGATCAGCCCCAGCATTTT
medium-sized,TRBJ2-7,.,TRBV9,CASSRSLDTDYEQYF,TGTGCCAGCAGCCGCAGTTTAGATACCGACTACGAGCAGTACTTC
.,TRBJ1-2,.,TRBV11-2,CASSLGTVYGYTF,TGTGCCAGCAGCTTAGGTACGGTCTATGGCTACACCTTC
.,TRBJ2-5,TRBD1,TRBV12-5,CASGLVPDGRGFSQETQYF,TGTGCTAGTGGTTTGGTCCCCGACGGCAGGGGGTTCTCTCAAGAGACCCAGTACTTC
few,TRBJ2-3,TRBD2,TRBV5-1,CASSPWTGKASGRDTQYF,TGCGCCAGCAGCCCTTGGACGGGTAAAGCTAGCGGGAGAGATACGCAGTATTTT
.,TRBJ1-5,.,TRBV28,CASSTADSSNQPQHF,TGTGCCAGCAGTACGGCGGACAGTAGCAATCAGCCCCAGCATTTT
.,TRBJ2-7,.,TRBV28,CASRSHGRYPYEQYF,TGTGCCAGCAGATCCCATGGGCGGTATCCCTACGAGCAGTACTTC
few,TRBJ2-6,.,TRBV9,CASSASRSNSGANVLTF,TGTGCCAGCAGCGCCAGTCGATCCAACTCTGGGGCCAACGTCCTGACTTTC
.,TRBJ1-3,.,TRBV7-9,CASRGGALGVPGNTIYF,TGTGCCAGCAGAGGGGGGGCCCTGGGGGTCCCTGGAAACACCATATATTTT
.,TRBJ1-4,TRBD1,TRBV28,CASSRGQGREKLFF,TGTGCCAGCAGTCGGGGACAGGGTCGTGAAAAACTGTTTTTT
.,TRBJ2-7,.,TRBV7-3,CASSLSGMSYEQYF,TGTGCCAGCAGCTTGTCCGGGATGTCCTACGAGCAGTACTTC
.,TRBJ1-5,.,TRBV19,CASSKPPPSGPQHF,TGTGCCAGTAGTAAACCCCCACCCTCTGGGCCCCAGCATTTT
.,TRBJ2-1,TRBD2,TRBV5-4,CASSSRTSSYNEQFF,TGTGCCAGCAGCTCCCGGACTAGCTCCTACAATGAGCAGTTCTTC